This TCR beta chain was found in a study of blood T cell repertoires in COVID-19. Clones were read by immunoSEQ multiplex PCR, and TCRdb kept only the in-frame ones, dropping some. The repertoire holds about 130,000 clones, with nearly 70% as singletons. CDR3 length equals 16 residues. Germline V gives CDR1 SGHNT, CDR2 YYREEE (reference sequence). The V segment lost 2 bases and the J segment 3 bases; nucleotides outside the gene matches: 5. This chain connects TRBV5-4 to TRBJ2-2, with 9 nucleotides matching TRBD1. Sequenced input: peripheral blood. This receptor was obtained from a woman in her seventies with acute or convalescent COVID-19. For the CDR3, the DNA is TGTGCCAGCAGCTTCTGGACAGGGGAATACACCGGGGAGCTGTTTTTT. It encodes CASSFWTGEYTGELFF.